This T cell receptor beta chain was sequenced for a study of blood T cells in healthy people across ages. Combining a sample-barcoded 5' primer with a J-beta primer mix, a second PCR ran for roughly 7 to 11 cycles. TCRdb passed the 5' RACE reads through MiXCR, listing each CDR3 protein once. The sample comprises about 290,000 distinct CDR3 sequences, 27% of which are singletons, and around 29% rests with the top ten. PBMCs, at least 6.5 million per sample, were isolated. Total RNA was isolated from each sample in quantities of at least 6 micrograms. The V gene end was trimmed by 5 bases and the J gene end by 0 bases; junction bases not matched to a gene: 4. Germline-derived CDR1 and CDR2 are PRHDT and FYEKMQ (reference sequence). The CDR3 spans 16 residues. This clonotype was seen only once.

The sequence derives from a woman in her seventies in good health. This chain links TRBV13 with TRBJ2-2, with 9 bases aligning to TRBD1. Sequenced sample: blood. CDR3 amino acids: CASSKGQGSNTGELFF. CDR3 in DNA: TGTGCCAGCAGCAAGGGACAGGGATCGAACACCGGGGAGCTGTTTTTT.